Listed below are T cell receptor beta chains from one sample, sequenced in a study of CD8 T cells in ankylosing spondylitis. TCRdb reanalysed the 5' RACE reads using MiXCR and keeps one entry per CDR3 protein. Of under 250,000 distinct CDR3 sequences listed, 25% to 30% are singletons. Sequenced: blood, either unsorted or a sorted T cell fraction (not recorded which). The receptors derive from a male donor with ankylosing spondylitis or in good health (not recorded which). Each CDR3 is given with its conserved first and last residue. A D gene is named only where the DNA matches it firmly. Size is omitted from some rows. Given values are once, few, many or a class for expanded clones.

many,TRBD2,TRBJ2-1,TRBV4-2,CASSPEREPYNEQFF,TGTGCCAGCAGCCCGGAGCGGGAGCCCTACAATGAGCAGTTCTTC
many,TRBD1,TRBJ2-2,TRBV12-3/TRBV12-4,CASGSGTGSTGELFF,TGTGCCAGCGGCTCGGGGACAGGGTCCACCGGGGAGCTGTTTTTT
many,.,TRBJ2-3,TRBV4-3,CASSSLGVHTQYF,TGCGCCAGCAGTAGTCTTGGAGTCCATACGCAGTATTTT
.,TRBD2,TRBJ2-7,TRBV12-3/TRBV12-4,CASSLGTSGRSRNEQYF,TGTGCCAGCAGTTTGGGGACTAGCGGGAGATCAAGAAACGAGCAGTACTTC
few,.,TRBJ1-1,TRBV20-1,CSATDKNTEAFF,TGCAGTGCTACGGACAAGAACACTGAAGCTTTCTTT
many,TRBD2,TRBJ2-2,TRBV3-1,CASSKRSGRVGTGELFF,TGTGCCAGCAGCAAAAGGAGCGGGAGGGTCGGCACCGGGGAGCTGTTTTTT
many,TRBD2,TRBJ2-3,TRBV29-1,CSVEDSGRATDTQYF,TGCAGCGTTGAAGATAGCGGGAGGGCCACAGATACGCAGTATTTT
many,TRBD1,TRBJ1-1,TRBV5-5,CASSPDRGGTEAFF,TGTGCCAGCAGCCCTGACAGGGGAGGCACTGAAGCTTTCTTT
many,TRBD2,TRBJ2-7,TRBV27,CASSGTSGTYEQYF,TGTGCCAGCAGTGGGACTAGCGGCACCTACGAGCAGTACTTC
many,.,TRBJ1-6,TRBV5-1,CASSLVSGNLGRASPLHF,TGCGCCAGCAGCTTGGTGTCAGGAAACCTGGGTCGGGCTTCACCCCTCCACTTT
many,TRBD1,TRBJ2-7,TRBV29-1,CSAWDRTSSEQYF,TGCAGCGCCTGGGACAGGACCTCCTCCGAGCAGTACTTC
.,.,TRBJ2-7,TRBV7-9,CASESTSHSYEQYF,TGTGCCAGCGAGAGCACGTCGCATTCCTACGAGCAGTACTTC
many,TRBD1,TRBJ2-7,TRBV4-3,CASSQGDSPHEQYF,TGCGCCAGCAGCCAAGGGGACAGCCCCCACGAGCAGTACTTC
.,.,TRBJ2-3,TRBV29-1,CSVDPAGGTDTQYF,TGCAGCGTGGACCCAGCAGGCGGCACAGATACGCAGTATTTT